The rows below give T cell receptor beta chains drawn from one sample of a study of vaccination and CD4 T cells after COVID-19. TCRdb reanalysed the PCR reads using MiXCR and keeps one entry per CDR3 protein. The sample lists approximately 10,000 distinct CDR3 sequences, roughly three fifths seen once, with roughly 14% in the top ten. These TCRs' antigens remain unknown. The sequenced sample was CD4+ T cells from blood, cultured in vitro. These receptors all stem from a human donor who had recovered from COVID-19. The CDR3 runs from the conserved cysteine through the conserved F or W. A D gene is named only where the DNA matches it firmly. Not every row has a clone size; where given, it reads once, few, many or a size class.

D gene	J gene	V gene	clone size	CDR3 DNA	CDR3 protein
.	TRBJ2-5	TRBV10-3	.	TGTGCCATCAGTGAGTCCTCAGAGACCCAGTACTTC	CAISESSETQYF
TRBD1	TRBJ1-5	TRBV6-1	.	TGTGCCAGCAGTCCCACGACAGGGAGCAATCAGCCCCAGCATTTT	CASSPTTGSNQPQHF
.	TRBJ2-1	TRBV6-2/TRBV6-3	once	TGTGCCAGCAGCGATATCTACACCGGTGAGCAGTTCTTC	CASSDIYTGEQFF
TRBD2	TRBJ2-1	TRBV20-1	.	TGCAGTGCTAGAAGTACTAGCGGACCCTCCAATGAGCAGTTCTTC	CSARSTSGPSNEQFF
.	TRBJ2-7	TRBV2	.	TGTGCCAGCAGTGCGGGGGGGACAGGGAACTACGAGCGGTACTTC	CASSAGGTGNYERYF
.	TRBJ2-1	TRBV30	.	TGTGCCTGGACTCCATTGGCAGTCACCTACAATGAGCAGTTCTTC	CAWTPLAVTYNEQFF
TRBD2	TRBJ2-7	TRBV27	once	TGTGCCAGCAGCGGGATAGCGGGAGGGGACTACGAGCAGTACTTC	CASSGIAGGDYEQYF
.	TRBJ1-1	TRBV2	.	TGTGCCAGCACTAAGGGAGTGAACACTGAAGCTTTCTTT	CASTKGVNTEAFF
TRBD2	TRBJ2-5	TRBV6-2/TRBV6-3	.	TGTGCCAGCAGAACAACTAGCGGCCAAGAGACCCAGTACTTC	CASRTTSGQETQYF
.	TRBJ2-3	TRBV6-4	.	TGTGCCAGCAGTGACTCGTGGGGAAGCACAGATACGCAGTATTTT	CASSDSWGSTDTQYF
TRBD2	TRBJ2-3	TRBV7-2	.	TGTGCCAGCAGGCCCGGGACTAGCGCAGATACGCAGTATTTT	CASRPGTSADTQYF
.	TRBJ2-3	TRBV19	.	TGTGCCAGTCTGGGGACGGGACACCCTAGCACAGATACGCAGTATTTT	CASLGTGHPSTDTQYF
TRBD2	TRBJ2-1	TRBV20-1	.	TGCAGTGCTAGCTCTGGGACTAGCGGCAATGAGCAGTTCTTC	CSASSGTSGNEQFF
.	TRBJ1-2	TRBV6-5	.	TGTGCCAGCAGTTACCGTCCAGGTAACTATGGCTACACCTTC	CASSYRPGNYGYTF
.	TRBJ1-1	TRBV6-1	once	TGTGCCAGCAGTGAAAACAGGGAGGTGACTGAAGCTTTCTTT	CASSENREVTEAFF
.	TRBJ2-5	TRBV20-1	.	TGCAGTGCTAGATCTCAGGGGGGAGAGACCCAGTACTTC	CSARSQGGETQYF
.	TRBJ2-5	TRBV30	few	TGTGCCTGGAGTGCTTTGGACCGAATCCAAGAGACCCAGTACTTC	CAWSALDRIQETQYF
TRBD1	TRBJ1-5	TRBV6-2/TRBV6-3	.	TGTGCCCCCCGGGGGGAGGACAGGGAGGGCCGTATAGGCAATCAGCCCCAGCATTTT	CAPRGEDREGRIGNQPQHF
TRBD1	TRBJ1-5	TRBV20-1	.	TGCAGTGCTAGGCCGGGACAGGGGAATCTGCCCCAGCATTTT	CSARPGQGNLPQHF
.	TRBJ1-5	TRBV20-1	few	TGCAGTGCTAGAGTAGGCGGCCAGCCCCAGCATTTT	CSARVGGQPQHF
.	TRBJ2-3	TRBV7-2	.	TGTGCCAGCAGCTTAGGGCGGGATACGCAGTATTTT	CASSLGRDTQYF
TRBD2	TRBJ2-1	TRBV20-1	.	TGCAGTGCTAGGGGACTATCGTATCTTGAGCAGTTCTTC	CSARGLSYLEQFF
.	TRBJ2-5	TRBV24-1	.	TGTGCCACCAGTGCGCAGGGGTTGAATCAAGAGACCCAGTACTTC	CATSAQGLNQETQYF
.	TRBJ1-2	TRBV4-1	.	TGCGCCAGCAGCCAAGATCGGGCCACTAACTATGGCTACACCTTC	CASSQDRATNYGYTF
TRBD2	TRBJ2-5	TRBV11-1	few	TGTGCCAGCAGCTCCGTGACTAGCGGGAGACTACGAGAGACCCAGTACTTC	CASSSVTSGRLRETQYF
TRBD2	TRBJ2-2	TRBV12-3/TRBV12-4	.	TGTGCCAGTGGGACTAGCAACGGGGAGCTGTTTTTT	CASGTSNGELFF
TRBD1	TRBJ1-1	TRBV27	.	TGTGCCAGCAGTTTATGGACTTCCAGGGGGCGCGGTCAGACTGAAGCTTTCTTT	CASSLWTSRGRGQTEAFF
.	TRBJ1-1	TRBV28	few	TGTGCCAGCCGTGGAAGGGGGGCAGGAAACACTGAAGCTTTCTTT	CASRGRGAGNTEAFF
.	TRBJ2-7	TRBV4-3	.	TGCGCCAGCAGCCAAGATTCGGCAGGTCAGCCTCTCCAGCAGTACTTC	CASSQDSAGQPLQQYF
.	TRBJ2-5	TRBV19	.	TGTGCCAGTAGTATAAGGGACAATCAAGAGACCCAGTACTTC	CASSIRDNQETQYF
.	TRBJ1-5	TRBV6-5	.	TGTGCCAGCAGTAACTCAGGAGGAGGGGAGCCTCAGCCCCAGCATTTT	CASSNSGGGEPQPQHF
.	TRBJ1-5	TRBV6-2/TRBV6-3	.	TGTGCCAGCGGGGCGGTCAATCAGCCCCAGCATTTT	CASGAVNQPQHF
TRBD2	TRBJ2-3	TRBV20-1	few	TGCAGTGCTAGAGACTCCGGGAGGGGCACAGATACGCAGTATTTT	CSARDSGRGTDTQYF
TRBD2	TRBJ2-5	TRBV28	.	TGTGCCAGCACGCGGGGGGACCGGGCCCAGTACTTC	CASTRGDRAQYF